These 18 T cell receptor beta chains originate from one sample sequenced in a study of blood T cell repertoires in COVID-19. Clones were sequenced by immunoSEQ multiplex PCR, and TCRdb holds only the in-frame ones, with some missing. The sample carries some 35,000 clones, 87% recorded once. The source material was peripheral blood. These receptors were collected from a human donor in a cohort sampled during active COVID-19.

The V gene is TRBV9, the J gene TRBJ2-1; a weak D match, TRBD1 (6 bases). V was pared by 4 bases and J by 6 bases, with 14 bases between. The CDR3 loop spans 14 amino acids. The germline CDR1 and CDR2 sequences are SGDLS and YYNGEE. CDR3 region: CASSSSGTSNEQFF. In DNA, the CDR3 is TGTGCCAGCAGCTCATCCGGGACAAGCAATGAGCAGTTCTTC. Drawing the rest from reference TRBV9 and TRBJ2-1, the complete variable domain is DSGVTQTPKHLITATGQRVTLRCSPRSGDLSVYWYQQSLDQGLQFLIQYYNGEERAKGNILERFSAQQFPDLHSELNLSSLELGDSALYFCASSSSGTSNEQFFGPGTRLTVL.

The CDR3 region has the DNA TGTGCCAGCAGCCCACCAGGGAATACCGGGGAGCTGTTTTTT. Translation: CASSPPGNTGELFF. The V and J genes are TRBV7-2 and TRBJ2-2; D possibly corresponds to TRBD1 (5 bases). Germline V lookup: CDR1 SGHTA, CDR2 FQGNSA. This CDR3 spans 14 amino acids. V lost 5 bases and J 5 bases, leaving 12 bases between the germline ends.

This chain joins TRBV19 and TRBJ1-5; D ambiguous. The CDR3 runs to 14 residues. Trimming removed 7 bases from V and 7 bases from J, with 17 bases in between. Germline assignment: CDR1 LNHDA and CDR2 SQIVND (reference sequence). The DNA of the CDR3 is TGTGCCAGTATGGAGAGGGCGCGAGGCCAGCCCCAGCATTTT. It specifies CASMERARGQPQHF.

This chain links TRBV5-8 with TRBJ1-2; weak D call: TRBD1 (5 bases). Germline V gene lookup returns CDR1 SGHTS and CDR2 YDEGEE. The CDR3 is 13 residues long. V lost 2 bases to trimming and J lost 1 base, with 6 bases between them. This CDR3 is CASSFGGNYGYTF. The CDR3 DNA reads TGTGCCAGCAGCTTCGGGGGTAACTATGGCTACACCTTC.

The J gene is TRBJ2-5, the V gene TRBV11-2; D is undetermined. Germline lookup yields CDR1 SGHAT and CDR2 FQNNGV. This CDR3 comprises 13 residues. Deletions cut 0 bases from V and 5 bases from J, with 7 bases between. CDR3 in amino acids: CASSLDHEETQYF. In nucleotides, the CDR3 is TGTGCCAGCAGCTTAGATCATGAGGAGACCCAGTACTTC. The full variable domain, completed using reference TRBV11-2 and TRBJ2-5, is EAGVAQSPRYKIIEKRQSVAFWCNPISGHATLYWYQQILGQGPKLLIQFQNNGVVDDSQLPKDRFSAERLKGVDSTLKIQPAKLEDSAVYLCASSLDHEETQYFGPGTRLLVL.

The chain has TRBV7-8 and TRBJ1-6; D not certain. V was clipped by 2 bases and J by 7 bases, with 12 bases between them. There are 15 residues in the CDR3. Germline V gene sequence: CDR1 SGHVS, CDR2 FQNEAQ. This CDR3 is CASSLYGGMNSPLHF. CDR3 bases: TGTGCCAGCAGCTTATATGGAGGAATGAATTCACCCCTCCACTTT.

The table lists this clone with a few counts. The chain combines TRBV9 with TRBJ2-3; possible D gene TRBD2, 5 bases. With 3 bases removed from V and 1 base from J, the gap between germline ends came to 9 bases. The germline gives CDR1 SGDLS, CDR2 YYNGEE. The CDR3 covers 14 residues. In nucleotides, the CDR3 is TGTGCCAGCAGCGAGGCTAGCCGCACAGATACGCAGTATTTT. Amino acids: CASSEASRTDTQYF. The whole variable domain, remainder taken from reference TRBV9 and TRBJ2-3, is DSGVTQTPKHLITATGQRVTLRCSPRSGDLSVYWYQQSLDQGLQFLIQYYNGEERAKGNILERFSAQQFPDLHSELNLSSLELGDSALYFCASSEASRTDTQYFGPGTRLTVL.

The chain couples TRBV30 to TRBJ1-5; 8 bases fit TRBD1. Germline CDR1 GTSNPN, CDR2 SVGIG (reference sequence). The CDR3 runs 13 residues. V lost 7 bases to trimming and J lost 6 bases; unmatched junction nucleotides: 8. CDR3 region: CAYQSDRAQPQHF. DNA for the CDR3: TGTGCCTACCAATCGGACAGGGCTCAGCCCCAGCATTTT. Together with reference TRBV30 and TRBJ1-5, the CDR3 gives the full variable domain: SQTIHQWPATLVQPVGSPLSLECTVEGTSNPNLYWYRQAAGRGLQLLFYSVGIGQISSEVPQNLSASRPQDRQFILSSKKLLLSDSGFYLCAYQSDRAQPQHFGDGTRLSIL.

This clone was counted between two and nine times. The rearrangement links TRBV11-2 to TRBJ2-3, with 8 bases lining up with TRBD2. The CDR3 length is 15 residues. CDR1 SGHAT and CDR2 FQNNGV come from the germline V gene. V was pared by 5 bases and J by 5 bases, with 9 bases of the junction left unmatched. CDR3: CASSASGSPQDTQYF. CDR3 DNA sequence: TGTGCCAGCAGCGCGAGCGGGAGCCCACAAGATACGCAGTATTTT.

This clone was seen a single time. The chain combines TRBV29-1 with TRBJ2-7, with TRBD1 as a possible D gene (6 bases). Deletions cut 4 bases from V and 5 bases from J, with 9 bases between. Germline V gives CDR1 SQVTM, CDR2 ANQGSEA. CDR3 length equals 11 residues. For the CDR3, the DNA is TGCAGCGTTGCCAGGGGCAACGAGCAGTACTTC. As protein: CSVARGNEQYF.

This chain connects TRBV5-4 to TRBJ1-6; tentative D call: TRBD1 (5 bases). The germline CDR1 and CDR2 sequences are SGHNT and YYREEE (reference sequence). CDR3 length: 15 amino acids. V dropped 2 bases and J dropped 7 bases, with 13 bases sitting between them. Here the CDR3 reads CASSLTGVGNSPLHF. CDR3 bases: TGTGCCAGCAGCTTAACGGGGGTCGGGAATTCACCCCTCCACTTT.

J is TRBJ1-5 and V is TRBV6-2 or TRBV6-3; weak D call: TRBD1 (5 bases). Germline lookup yields CDR1 MNHEY and CDR2 SVGEGT. V was clipped by 2 bases and J by 4 bases, with 18 bases between them. The CDR3 contains 17 residues. The CDR3 DNA is TGTGCCAGCAGTTACCCCGCGCGGGGCAGAGCGAATCAGCCCCAGCATTTT. This translates into CASSYPARGRANQPQHF.

J is TRBJ1-5 and V is TRBV27; D is ambiguous. The germline V and J ends were trimmed by 6 bases and 9 bases, with 12 bases remaining between them. In germline, CDR1 is MNHEY, CDR2 SMNVEV (reference sequence). The CDR3 totals 12 residues. The CDR3 loop reads CASSLNGGPQHF. The CDR3 DNA follows: TGTGCCAGCAGCTTGAATGGAGGGCCCCAGCATTTT.

The V gene is TRBV27, the J gene TRBJ2-7, with 8 bases fitting TRBD1. This CDR3 is built from 14 residues. The V gene end was trimmed by 4 bases and the J gene end by 0 bases; junction bases not matched to a gene: 2. The germline V gene has CDR1 MNHEY and CDR2 SMNVEV (reference sequence). The CDR3 DNA sequence: TGTGCCAGCAGTTACAGGGGGAGCTCCTACGAGCAGTACTTC. Amino acids: CASSYRGSSYEQYF.

The V and J genes are TRBV6-4 and TRBJ2-3, with 11 bases lining up with TRBD2. Trimming cost V 7 bases and J 5 bases; bases outside gene matches: 8. Germline values: CDR1 MRHNA, CDR2 SNTAGT. The CDR3 has 15 amino acids. The CDR3 coding sequence is TGTGCCAGCAAAGCTAGCGGGGGGCCAAGAGATACGCAGTATTTT. It yields the protein CASKASGGPRDTQYF.

This clone was picked up a small number of times. The chain couples TRBV10-3 to TRBJ2-7; D is unresolved. The CDR3 has 10 residues. Trimming shortened V by 7 bases and J by 3 bases, and 4 bases separated the two germline ends. Germline V lookup: CDR1 ENHRY, CDR2 SYGVKD. CDR3 in DNA: TGTGCCATCACCATCTACGAGCAGTACTTC. Encoded protein: CAITIYEQYF.

V gene TRBV27 combines with J gene TRBJ2-3, with TRBD1 as a possible D gene (6 bases). Germline V gene sequence: CDR1 MNHEY, CDR2 SMNVEV (reference sequence). The CDR3 spans 19 residues. Trimming left V 5 bases short and J 2 bases short, with 26 bases between. This chain's CDR3 is CASSPSRRGGLLNTDTQYF. The DNA of the CDR3 is TGTGCCAGCAGTCCTTCAAGGAGAGGGGGTCTCCTGAACACAGATACGCAGTATTTT.

The rearrangement joins TRBV7-9 to TRBJ2-7, with 9 bases matching TRBD1. The germline CDR1 and CDR2 sequences are SEHNR and FQNEAQ (reference sequence). V was clipped by 5 bases and J by 3 bases; unmatched bases: 5. The CDR3 spans 14 residues. CDR3 bases: TGTGCCAGCAGCCCGACAGGGGGTATCTACGAGCAGTACTTC. Translating gives CASSPTGGIYEQYF.